This T cell receptor (beta chain) emerged from a study of blood T cell repertoires in COVID-19. The repertoire was sequenced with immunoSEQ multiplex PCR; TCRdb's copy has only in-frame clones and lacks some. The table lists 150,000 to 200,000 clones, around 87% of them singletons, with 2.5% to 3.5% in the top ten. The CDR3 has 15 amino acids. Deletions cut 6 bases from V and 1 base from J, with 15 bases between. Germline-derived CDR1 and CDR2 are MNHEY and SVGAGI. The genes are TRBV6-5 and TRBJ1-1, with D uncertain. This receptor was obtained from a man aged 40-49 years with active or convalescent COVID-19. Sequencing was performed on peripheral blood. DNA for the CDR3: TGTGCCAGCAGGGGTATAGTATGGGCGAACACTGAAGCTTTCTTT. Amino acids: CASRGIVWANTEAFF.